The rows below give T cell receptor beta chains drawn from one sample of a study of patients and donors after allogeneic stem cell transplantation. TCRdb fed the RT-PCR reads into MiXCR, producing one record per CDR3 protein. Of around 31,000 distinct CDR3 sequences listed, around 6.8% are singletons. The sequenced sample was blood, either unsorted or a sorted T cell fraction (not recorded which). The receptor set was obtained from a human donor who was either an allogeneic HSCT recipient or a stem cell or donor lymphocyte infusion donor (not recorded which). It is not recorded whose cells these are; they may come from a transplant donor. Each CDR3 is given with its conserved first and last residue. D genes are given only for firm matches. Size is omitted from some rows. Given values are once, few, many or a class for expanded clones.

abundance: many
j_gene: TRBJ1-5
d_gene: .
v_gene: TRBV18
CDR3nt: TGTGCCAGCTCACCGGAAGATACCTCGGGTCAGCCCCAGCATTTT
CDR3aa: CASSPEDTSGQPQHF

abundance: many
j_gene: TRBJ2-7
d_gene: TRBD1
v_gene: TRBV10-3
CDR3nt: TGTGCCATCAAACTAGGACAGGGAAGGGACGAGCAGTACTTC
CDR3aa: CAIKLGQGRDEQYF

abundance: many
j_gene: TRBJ2-2
d_gene: .
v_gene: TRBV6-2/TRBV6-3
CDR3nt: TGTGCCAGCAGTTACGGGCGGACCACAAACACCGGGGAGCTGTTTTTT
CDR3aa: CASSYGRTTNTGELFF

abundance: many
j_gene: TRBJ1-3
d_gene: .
v_gene: TRBV7-9
CDR3nt: TGTGCCAGCAGCTTCGGCTCTGGAAACACCATATATTTT
CDR3aa: CASSFGSGNTIYF

abundance: many
j_gene: TRBJ1-2
d_gene: TRBD1
v_gene: TRBV14
CDR3nt: TGTGCCAGCAGCCAAGCGGGGACAGGGGCCTATGGCTACACCTTC
CDR3aa: CASSQAGTGAYGYTF

abundance: many
j_gene: TRBJ2-1
d_gene: .
v_gene: TRBV6-5
CDR3nt: TGTGCCAGCAGTTACTCACCCTCCTACAATGAGCAGTTCTTC
CDR3aa: CASSYSPSYNEQFF

abundance: few
j_gene: TRBJ1-3
d_gene: .
v_gene: TRBV30
CDR3nt: TGTGCCTGGAGCCGCCTTTTCTCTGGAAACACCATATATTTT
CDR3aa: CAWSRLFSGNTIYF

abundance: many
j_gene: TRBJ2-3
d_gene: .
v_gene: TRBV7-9
CDR3nt: TGTGCCAGCAGCCCACCTGGGGCGGGGACAGATACGCAGTATTTT
CDR3aa: CASSPPGAGTDTQYF

abundance: many
j_gene: TRBJ2-1
d_gene: TRBD2
v_gene: TRBV20-1
CDR3nt: TGCAGTGCTAGAGAAATAATGACTAGCCTGGCCTCCGATGAGCAGTTCTTC
CDR3aa: CSAREIMTSLASDEQFF

abundance: few
j_gene: TRBJ2-2
d_gene: TRBD2
v_gene: TRBV7-9
CDR3nt: TGTGCCAGCAGCGCAGGGACTAGCGTAAACACCGGGGAGCTGTTTTTT
CDR3aa: CASSAGTSVNTGELFF

abundance: .
j_gene: TRBJ1-2
d_gene: .
v_gene: TRBV4-1
CDR3nt: TGCGCCAGCAGCCAAGATTTCGTAACAGGGACTGGCTACACCTTC
CDR3aa: CASSQDFVTGTGYTF

abundance: .
j_gene: TRBJ2-2
d_gene: TRBD2
v_gene: TRBV4-1
CDR3nt: TGCGCCAGCAGCCTACAAGCGGGAGGTACCGGTGCTGGGGAGCTGTTTTTT
CDR3aa: CASSLQAGGTGAGELFF

abundance: many
j_gene: TRBJ2-7
d_gene: .
v_gene: TRBV7-9
CDR3nt: TGTGCCAGCAGCCCCGGGACTGAGACACCTACACAGCAGTACTTC
CDR3aa: CASSPGTETPTQQYF

abundance: .
j_gene: TRBJ2-1
d_gene: TRBD2
v_gene: TRBV4-1
CDR3nt: TGCGCCAGCACCTCATCCGGGGGGGTTTACAATGAGCAGTTCTTC
CDR3aa: CASTSSGGVYNEQFF

abundance: many
j_gene: TRBJ1-4
d_gene: .
v_gene: TRBV19
CDR3nt: TGTGCCAGTAGTATGTCAGTGGAAAATGAAAAACTGTTTTTT
CDR3aa: CASSMSVENEKLFF

abundance: few
j_gene: TRBJ2-1
d_gene: TRBD1
v_gene: TRBV28
CDR3nt: TGTGCCAGCAGACGATACAGGGGATCCTACAATGAGCAGTTCTTC
CDR3aa: CASRRYRGSYNEQFF

abundance: many
j_gene: TRBJ2-1
d_gene: .
v_gene: TRBV5-1
CDR3nt: TGCGCCAGCAGCTTGGCGGCTAGCTCTTACAATGAGCAGTTCTTC
CDR3aa: CASSLAASSYNEQFF

abundance: .
j_gene: TRBJ2-1
d_gene: TRBD2
v_gene: TRBV5-5
CDR3nt: TGTGCCAGCAGCTTGGGACTAGCGGGAGGGCCGCGGACTAACAATGAGCAGTTCTTC
CDR3aa: CASSLGLAGGPRTNNEQFF

abundance: many
j_gene: TRBJ2-2
d_gene: TRBD1
v_gene: TRBV28
CDR3nt: TGTGCCAGCCCCCCGGACAGGGGGGGAACCGGGGAGCTGTTTTTT
CDR3aa: CASPPDRGGTGELFF

abundance: .
j_gene: TRBJ2-7
d_gene: .
v_gene: TRBV7-1
CDR3nt: TGTGCCAGCAGCTCCCTTTACGAGCAGTACTTC
CDR3aa: CASSSLYEQYF

abundance: .
j_gene: TRBJ2-3
d_gene: .
v_gene: TRBV20-1
CDR3nt: TGCAGTGCTAACTCGTGGGAGAGGACAGATACGCAGTATTTT
CDR3aa: CSANSWERTDTQYF

abundance: many
j_gene: TRBJ1-4
d_gene: .
v_gene: TRBV3-1
CDR3nt: TGTGCCAGCAGCTCTACAATGACAGTTAATGAAAAACTGTTTTTT
CDR3aa: CASSSTMTVNEKLFF

abundance: few
j_gene: TRBJ2-7
d_gene: TRBD2
v_gene: TRBV9
CDR3nt: TGTGCCAGCAGCGTAGGGGGCGGGAGTAGTACGTCCTACGAGCAGTACTTC
CDR3aa: CASSVGGGSSTSYEQYF

abundance: many
j_gene: TRBJ1-1
d_gene: .
v_gene: TRBV4-1
CDR3nt: TGCGCCAGCAGCCAAGTAGGAGGGAACACTGAAGCTTTCTTT
CDR3aa: CASSQVGGNTEAFF

abundance: many
j_gene: TRBJ1-3
d_gene: .
v_gene: TRBV2
CDR3nt: TGTGCCAGCAGTAGGGACGGCTATAGCTCTGGAAACACCATATATTTT
CDR3aa: CASSRDGYSSGNTIYF

abundance: few
j_gene: TRBJ2-3
d_gene: .
v_gene: TRBV10-3
CDR3nt: TGTGCCATCAGTGAGGGCAGAACTAGCACAGATACGCAGTATTTT
CDR3aa: CAISEGRTSTDTQYF

abundance: many
j_gene: TRBJ1-2
d_gene: TRBD1
v_gene: TRBV6-5
CDR3nt: TGTGCCAGCAGTTCAACAGGGGAAGGGTATGGCTACACCTTC
CDR3aa: CASSSTGEGYGYTF

abundance: many
j_gene: TRBJ2-3
d_gene: TRBD2
v_gene: TRBV7-3
CDR3nt: TGTGCCAGCAGCCCCAGCGGGGGAGCGGGCACAGATACGCAGTATTTT
CDR3aa: CASSPSGGAGTDTQYF

abundance: .
j_gene: TRBJ2-2
d_gene: .
v_gene: TRBV6-5
CDR3nt: TGTGCCAGCAGCCCACTCCCGGTAGTGTCTAACACCGGGGAGCTGTTTTTT
CDR3aa: CASSPLPVVSNTGELFF

abundance: many
j_gene: TRBJ1-2
d_gene: .
v_gene: TRBV4-3
CDR3nt: TGCGCCAGCAGCCTAGAAAGGCTGAACTATGGCTACACCTTC
CDR3aa: CASSLERLNYGYTF

abundance: few
j_gene: TRBJ2-1
d_gene: TRBD2
v_gene: TRBV10-2
CDR3nt: TGCGCCAGTGTAGCGGGAGTGGTATGGAATGAGCAGTTCTTC
CDR3aa: CASVAGVVWNEQFF

abundance: many
j_gene: TRBJ2-3
d_gene: TRBD2
v_gene: TRBV24-1
CDR3nt: TGTGCCACCTCGGGACTAGCGGGAGGGAGCACAGATACGCAGTATTTT
CDR3aa: CATSGLAGGSTDTQYF

abundance: .
j_gene: TRBJ2-7
d_gene: .
v_gene: TRBV27
CDR3nt: TGTGCCAGCAGTTTTCTAGCGTCAGGGTACGAGCAGTACTTC
CDR3aa: CASSFLASGYEQYF

abundance: few
j_gene: TRBJ2-3
d_gene: .
v_gene: TRBV4-3
CDR3nt: TGCGCCAGCAGCCAAGGTCCCGCCAAGTCAGATACGCAGTATTTT
CDR3aa: CASSQGPAKSDTQYF

abundance: .
j_gene: TRBJ2-7
d_gene: .
v_gene: TRBV11-2
CDR3nt: TGTGCCAGCAGCTTAGAGGTGGTCTACGAGCAGTACTTC
CDR3aa: CASSLEVVYEQYF

abundance: few
j_gene: TRBJ2-2
d_gene: TRBD1
v_gene: TRBV7-3
CDR3nt: TGTGCCAGCAGCTCGACAGGGGGCGCGAACACCGGGGAGCTGTTTTTT
CDR3aa: CASSSTGGANTGELFF

abundance: few
j_gene: TRBJ2-1
d_gene: TRBD2
v_gene: TRBV20-1
CDR3nt: TGCAGTGAACGTTACGGCGGGAGGGCCAATGAGCAGTTCTTC
CDR3aa: CSERYGGRANEQFF

abundance: few
j_gene: TRBJ2-5
d_gene: .
v_gene: TRBV20-1
CDR3nt: TGCAGTGCTAGAGTCGAAGGGTTGGAGACCCAGTACTTC
CDR3aa: CSARVEGLETQYF

abundance: .
j_gene: TRBJ2-5
d_gene: .
v_gene: TRBV5-1
CDR3nt: TGCGCCAGCAGCTACGGACAGTGGGAGACCCAGTACTTC
CDR3aa: CASSYGQWETQYF

abundance: .
j_gene: TRBJ2-7
d_gene: TRBD1
v_gene: TRBV5-8
CDR3nt: TGTGCCAGCAGCCTGAAATCCGGGACAGTATTATTCTACGAGCAGTACTTC
CDR3aa: CASSLKSGTVLFYEQYF

abundance: .
j_gene: TRBJ2-5
d_gene: .
v_gene: TRBV18
CDR3nt: TGTGCCAGCTCAGACGGACAGATCCAAGAGACCCAGTACTTC
CDR3aa: CASSDGQIQETQYF

abundance: many
j_gene: TRBJ2-3
d_gene: TRBD2
v_gene: TRBV20-1
CDR3nt: TGCAGTGCCGCCCGGACTAGCGGTGGAGTGGATACGCAGTATTTT
CDR3aa: CSAARTSGGVDTQYF

abundance: many
j_gene: TRBJ1-2
d_gene: .
v_gene: TRBV27
CDR3nt: TGTGCCAGCAGTGGACTGGGGAAAGCTAACTATGGCTACACCTTC
CDR3aa: CASSGLGKANYGYTF

abundance: .
j_gene: TRBJ2-5
d_gene: .
v_gene: TRBV15
CDR3nt: TGTGCCACCAGCAGCCGGGGGATAACGAACCAAGAGACCCAGTACTTC
CDR3aa: CATSSRGITNQETQYF

abundance: few
j_gene: TRBJ2-1
d_gene: .
v_gene: TRBV6-1
CDR3nt: TGTGCCAGCATAGGCAGGGAGTACAATGAGCAGTTCTTC
CDR3aa: CASIGREYNEQFF

abundance: .
j_gene: TRBJ2-3
d_gene: .
v_gene: TRBV7-9
CDR3nt: TGTGCCAGCAGCTTCGATAGGCGCACAGATACGCAGTATTTT
CDR3aa: CASSFDRRTDTQYF